This T cell receptor beta chain was obtained from a study of blood T cell repertoires in COVID-19. Study summary: Whether acute or convalescent, the COVID-19 samples came from the United States, Italy and Spain.

The germline gives CDR1 LGHDT, CDR2 YNNKEL (reference sequence). The CDR3 contains 14 residues. V gave up 4 bases and J gave up 4 bases; unmatched junction bases: 3. The data were produced by immunoSEQ multiplex PCR, yet TCRdb's version contains in-frame clones alone and is incomplete. The sample lists roughly 47,000 clones, under 90% occurring once. The clonotype comes from a woman in her 70s with acute or convalescent COVID-19. Input material: peripheral blood. The rearrangement joins TRBV3-1 (or the pseudogene TRBV3-2) to TRBJ2-3, with 9 bases aligning to TRBD2. The chain's CDR3 is CASSRSGSADTQYF. The CDR3 nucleotides read TGTGCCAGCAGCCGTAGCGGGAGCGCAGATACGCAGTATTTT.